The 9 T cell receptor beta chains below were found in one sample sequenced in a study of a mutant IDH1 vaccine in newly diagnosed glioma. Their target antigens are unknown. Data came from immunoSEQ multiplex PCR; TCRdb stores just in-frame clones and leaves some out. The sample has 38,000 or so clones; 81% are singletons. As to time point: week 23, last vaccination. The vaccine gave 300 ug of a 20-mer mutant IDH1 peptide subcutaneously per dose. The sample was PBMCs, taken from a glioma patient whose treatment included an IDH1 peptide vaccine. These receptors were collected from a man aged 35-49 years with glioma.

CDR3 in amino acids: CASSLEWYPNYGYTF. Here the CDR3 DNA reads TGTGCCAGCAGCTTAGAATGGTATCCTAACTATGGCTACACCTTC. The chain recombines TRBV7-2 with TRBJ1-2; D ambiguous. The germline V gene encodes CDR1 SGHTA and CDR2 FQGNSA. The CDR3 is made up of 15 amino acids. The germline V and J ends were trimmed by 1 base and 0 bases, with 9 bases remaining between them.

The V and J genes are TRBV5-4 and TRBJ2-3; 8 positions agree with TRBD2. From germline, CDR1 is SGHNT and CDR2 YYREEE (reference sequence). V lost 0 bases, J lost 3 bases, and 3 bases stayed unmatched. The CDR3 has 15 residues. CDR3 in DNA: TGTGCCAGCAGCTTGGTACCGGGGGGGACAGATACGCAGTATTTT. Amino acid sequence: CASSLVPGGTDTQYF.

V gene TRBV4-3 combines with J gene TRBJ1-1; 8 bases fit TRBD1. Trimming removed 0 bases from V and 5 bases from J; junction bases left unmatched: 5. The CDR3 spans 15 residues. The germline V gene encodes CDR1 LGHNA and CDR2 YSLEER. CDR3 coding DNA: TGCGCCAGCAGCCAAGAGGCCAGGGGGCAGACTGAAGCTTTCTTT. The encoded protein is CASSQEARGQTEAFF.

The V and J genes are TRBV25-1 and TRBJ1-5; D is perhaps TRBD1 (6 bases). Trimming stripped 4 bases from V and 5 bases from J, with 9 bases between. CDR1 is MGHDK and CDR2 is SYGVNS in the germline V gene. The CDR3 totals 13 residues. The CDR3 DNA sequence: TGTGCCAGCAGTGGCACAGGGCATCAGCCCCAGCATTTT. As protein: CASSGTGHQPQHF.

The genes are TRBV5-4 and TRBJ2-5; maybe TRBD2 (7 bases). Looked up from germline, CDR1 is SGHNT and CDR2 is YYREEE (reference sequence). The CDR3 covers 16 residues. Trimming cost V 5 bases and J 1 base, with 18 bases left between them. The CDR3 reads CASRSDRAGIQETQYF. CDR3 nucleotide sequence: TGTGCCAGCAGGTCGGACAGAGCGGGGATCCAAGAGACCCAGTACTTC.

V is TRBV30 and J is TRBJ2-7, with TRBD1 identical over 11 bases. Trimming removed 2 bases from V and 4 bases from J; junction bases left unmatched: 4. The germline V gene has CDR1 GTSNPN and CDR2 SVGIG (reference sequence). The CDR3 runs to 14 residues. CDR3 nucleotides: TGTGCCTGGAGTAACCGGGACAGGGGGTACGAGCAGTACTTC. Its protein product is CAWSNRDRGYEQYF. Full variable domain (missing parts from reference TRBV30 and TRBJ2-7): SQTIHQWPATLVQPVGSPLSLECTVEGTSNPNLYWYRQAAGRGLQLLFYSVGIGQISSEVPQNLSASRPQDRQFILSSKKLLLSDSGFYLCAWSNRDRGYEQYFGPGTRLTVT.

V is TRBV28 and J is TRBJ1-1; the D gene is possibly TRBD1 (5 bases). The CDR3 is made up of 13 amino acids. Germline-derived CDR1 and CDR2 are MDHEN and SYDVKM. V was shortened by 5 bases and J by 8 bases, with 15 bases between the two germline ends. The CDR3 spells CASSLWVRGEAFF. The CDR3 region has the DNA TGTGCCAGCAGTCTTTGGGTGCGGGGGGAAGCTTTCTTT.

The chain recombines TRBV2 with TRBJ2-7; 7 nucleotides agree with TRBD1. The CDR3 has 13 residues. CDR1 is SNHLY and CDR2 is FYNNEI in the germline V gene. The V segment lost 5 bases and the J segment 7 bases; nucleotides outside the gene matches: 8. The CDR3 is CASSLGTVGEQYF. The CDR3 DNA reads as TGTGCCAGCAGTCTAGGGACAGTCGGGGAGCAGTACTTC.

The chain employs TRBV6-5 and TRBJ1-5, with D possibly TRBD1 on 5 matching bases. Trimming took 5 bases from V and 4 from J, leaving 12 bases between them. This CDR3 has 14 amino acids. Germline V gene lookup returns CDR1 MNHEY and CDR2 SVGAGI. The CDR3 DNA sequence: TGTGCCAGCAGTGAATTGGGGGATAATCAGCCCCAGCATTTT. This gives the protein CASSELGDNQPQHF.